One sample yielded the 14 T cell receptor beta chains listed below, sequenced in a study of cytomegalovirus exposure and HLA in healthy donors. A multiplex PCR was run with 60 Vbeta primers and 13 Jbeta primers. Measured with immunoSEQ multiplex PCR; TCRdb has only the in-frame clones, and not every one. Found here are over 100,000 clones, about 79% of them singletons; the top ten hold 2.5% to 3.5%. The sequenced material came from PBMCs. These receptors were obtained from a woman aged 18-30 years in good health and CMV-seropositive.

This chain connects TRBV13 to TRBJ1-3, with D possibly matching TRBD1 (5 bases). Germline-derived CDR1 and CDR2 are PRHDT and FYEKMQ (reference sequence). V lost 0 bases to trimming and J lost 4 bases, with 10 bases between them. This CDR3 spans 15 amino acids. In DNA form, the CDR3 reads TGTGCCAGCAGCTTAGGGGGGGGAAGCGGAAACACCATATATTTT. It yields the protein CASSLGGGSGNTIYF.

The CDR3 reads CASSRSGGGASETQYF. CDR3 DNA sequence: TGCGCCAGCAGTCGGTCTGGTGGCGGGGCCTCAGAGACCCAGTACTTC. The rearrangement joins TRBV5-1 to TRBJ2-5; possibly TRBD2 for D (6 bases). The CDR3 covers 16 residues. Germline loops: CDR1 SGHRS, CDR2 YFSETQ. V was clipped by 5 bases and J by 4 bases, with 21 bases between them. The whole variable domain, filled in from reference TRBV5-1 and TRBJ2-5, reads KAGVTQTPRYLIKTRGQQVTLSCSPISGHRSVSWYQQTPGQGLQFLFEYFSETQRNKGNFPGRFSGRQFSNSRSEMNVSTLELGDSALYLCASSRSGGGASETQYFGPGTRLLVL.

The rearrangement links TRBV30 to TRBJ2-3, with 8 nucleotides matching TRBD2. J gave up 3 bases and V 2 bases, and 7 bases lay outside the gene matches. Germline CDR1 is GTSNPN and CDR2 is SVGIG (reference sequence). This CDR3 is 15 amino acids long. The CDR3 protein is CAWSNGGALTDTQYF. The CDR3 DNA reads TGTGCCTGGAGTAACGGGGGGGCCTTGACAGATACGCAGTATTTT.

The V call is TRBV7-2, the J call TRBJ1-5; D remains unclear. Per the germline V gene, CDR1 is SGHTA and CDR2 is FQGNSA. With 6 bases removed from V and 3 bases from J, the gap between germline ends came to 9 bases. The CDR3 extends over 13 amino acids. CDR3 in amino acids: CASRSSLNQPQHF. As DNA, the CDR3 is TGTGCCAGCAGGTCCTCCCTCAATCAGCCCCAGCATTTT.

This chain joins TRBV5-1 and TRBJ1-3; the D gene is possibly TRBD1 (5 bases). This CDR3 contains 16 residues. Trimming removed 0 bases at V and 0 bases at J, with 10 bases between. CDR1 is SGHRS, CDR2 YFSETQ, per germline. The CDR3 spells CASSLDMTVSGNTIYF. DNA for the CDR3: TGCGCCAGCAGCTTGGACATGACAGTCTCTGGAAACACCATATATTTT.

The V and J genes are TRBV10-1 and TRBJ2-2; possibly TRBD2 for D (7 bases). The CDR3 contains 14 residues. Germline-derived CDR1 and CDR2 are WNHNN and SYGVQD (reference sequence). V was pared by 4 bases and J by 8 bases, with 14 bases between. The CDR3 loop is CASSVRGATGELFF. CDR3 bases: TGCGCCAGCAGTGTTCGGGGGGCAACTGGGGAGCTGTTTTTT.

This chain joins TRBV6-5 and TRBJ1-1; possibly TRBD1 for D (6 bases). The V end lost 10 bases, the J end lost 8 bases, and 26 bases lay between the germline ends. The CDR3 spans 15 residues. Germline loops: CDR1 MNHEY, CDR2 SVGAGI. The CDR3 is CATKERGQIPSEAFF. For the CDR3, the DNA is TGTGCCACCAAGGAACGGGGACAAATCCCCTCGGAAGCTTTCTTT.

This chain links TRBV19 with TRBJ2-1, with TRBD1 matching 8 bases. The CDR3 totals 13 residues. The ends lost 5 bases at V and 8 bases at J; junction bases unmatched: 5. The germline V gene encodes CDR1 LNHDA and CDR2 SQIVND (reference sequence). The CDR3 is CASSQDRADEQFF. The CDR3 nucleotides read TGTGCCAGTAGTCAGGACAGGGCCGATGAGCAGTTCTTC.

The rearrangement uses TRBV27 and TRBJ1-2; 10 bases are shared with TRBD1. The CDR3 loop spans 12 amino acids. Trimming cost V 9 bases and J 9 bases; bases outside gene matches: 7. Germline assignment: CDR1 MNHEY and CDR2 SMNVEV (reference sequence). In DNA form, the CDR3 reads TGTGCCAGTGGGACAGGGGTTTTTAGCTACACCTTC. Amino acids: CASGTGVFSYTF.

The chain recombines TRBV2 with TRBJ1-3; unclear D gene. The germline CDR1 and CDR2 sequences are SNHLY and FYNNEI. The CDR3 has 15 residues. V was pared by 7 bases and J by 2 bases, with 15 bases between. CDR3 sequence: CASTDSKSAGNTIYF. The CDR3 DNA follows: TGTGCCAGCACGGACTCAAAGTCCGCTGGAAACACCATATATTTT.

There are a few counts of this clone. CDR3 loop: CASSEVQGASYNSPLHF. CDR3 in DNA: TGTGCCAGCAGTGAAGTACAGGGGGCCTCCTATAATTCACCCCTCCACTTT. The chain joins TRBV25-1 to TRBJ1-6; 9 bases map to TRBD1. J gave up 0 bases and V 2 bases, and 2 bases lay outside the gene matches. Germline V CDR1 and CDR2: MGHDK, SYGVNS. The CDR3 loop spans 17 amino acids.

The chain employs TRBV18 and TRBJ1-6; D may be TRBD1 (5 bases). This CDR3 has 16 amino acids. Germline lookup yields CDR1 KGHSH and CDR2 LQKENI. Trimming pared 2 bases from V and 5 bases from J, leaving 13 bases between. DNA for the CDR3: TGTGCCAGCTCACCAATGAATGGAGGGGATAATTCACCCCTCCACTTT. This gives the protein CASSPMNGGDNSPLHF.

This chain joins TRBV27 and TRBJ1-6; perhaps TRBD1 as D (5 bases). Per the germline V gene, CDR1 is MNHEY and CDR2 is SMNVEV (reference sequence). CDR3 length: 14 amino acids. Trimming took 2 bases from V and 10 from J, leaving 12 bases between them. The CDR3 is CASSLIGGESPLHF. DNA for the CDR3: TGTGCCAGCAGTTTAATCGGGGGGGAGTCACCCCTCCACTTT.

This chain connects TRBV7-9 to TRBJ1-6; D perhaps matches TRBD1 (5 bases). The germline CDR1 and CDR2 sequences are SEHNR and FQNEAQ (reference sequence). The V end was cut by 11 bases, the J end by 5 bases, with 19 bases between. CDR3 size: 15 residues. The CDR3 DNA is TGTGCCTACAGGAAGGGTGGGTCTGATAATTCACCCCTCCACTTT. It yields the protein CAYRKGGSDNSPLHF.